Below, 27 T cell receptor beta chains from the same sample are listed, as sequenced in a study of neurological immune-mediated disorders. MiXCR, run by TCRdb on the 5' RACE reads, gives a single entry per CDR3 protein. The sample shows tens of thousands of distinct CDR3 sequences, about 6% of them seen only once. The sequencing sample was made of CD4+ T cells from blood. The receptors derive from a woman aged 50 to 60 in good health.

This clonotype was recorded many times. The chain joins TRBV4-2 to TRBJ2-5; D unclear. Trimming cost V 0 bases and J 7 bases, with 18 bases left between them. The CDR3 totals 16 residues. From germline, CDR1 is LGHNA and CDR2 YNFKEQ. In DNA form, the CDR3 reads TGTGCCAGCAGCCAAGATCTTCGGAACCAACGGGTGACCCAGTACTTC. Amino acid sequence: CASSQDLRNQRVTQYF.

This clonotype was recorded many times. One end of the junction is discordant with germline, which a read error may explain. V and J are TRBV2 and TRBJ2-5; D possibly corresponds to TRBD2 (6 bases). The germline CDR1 and CDR2 sequences are SNHLY and FYNNEI. CDR3 length: 13 amino acids. The CDR3 sequence is CASSAGPGETQYF. The CDR3 DNA is TGTGCTAGCAGTGCGGGGCCGGGAGAGACCCAGTACTTC.

This clonotype has ten or more counts. CDR3 amino acids: CASSPTGGWGADTQYF. For the CDR3, the DNA is TGTGCCAGCAGCCCGACAGGGGGCTGGGGGGCAGATACGCAGTATTTT. The rearrangement joins TRBV9 to TRBJ2-3, with 10 nucleotides matching TRBD1. The ends lost 4 bases at V and 4 bases at J; junction bases unmatched: 9. CDR3 length: 16 residues. CDR1 is SGDLS and CDR2 is YYNGEE in the germline V gene.

This clonotype showed up many times. The chain uses TRBV3-1 and TRBJ2-1; 8 bases map to TRBD2. V was pared by 1 base and J by 0 bases, with 5 bases of the junction left unmatched. Germline loops: CDR1 LGHDT, CDR2 YNNKEL (reference sequence). The CDR3 covers 17 residues. The CDR3 DNA follows: TGTGCCAGCAGCCAAGTTACCGGGAGGGCCTCCTACAATGAGCAGTTCTTC. This translates into CASSQVTGRASYNEQFF.

This clonotype was seen ten or more times. This chain joins TRBV6-1 and TRBJ1-2, with D possibly matching TRBD1 (6 bases). The length of the CDR3 is 13 residues. Germline lookup yields CDR1 MNHNS and CDR2 SASEGT. Trimming took 7 bases from V and 8 from J, leaving 17 bases between them. CDR3 amino acids: CASTVWGQEGYTF. The CDR3 nucleotides are TGTGCCAGCACAGTTTGGGGGCAGGAAGGCTACACCTTC.

This clonotype has at least ten counts. The chain is built from TRBV20-1 and TRBJ2-5; D is possibly TRBD2 (7 bases). The germline V and J ends were trimmed by 6 bases and 9 bases, with 17 bases remaining between them. CDR3 length equals 12 residues. Germline loops: CDR1 DFQATT, CDR2 SNEGSKA (reference sequence). The CDR3 here is CSAPRQAGAQYF. In DNA form, the CDR3 reads TGCAGTGCCCCCCGACAGGCGGGGGCCCAGTACTTC.

This clonotype was seen at least ten times. The chain employs TRBV24-1 and TRBJ2-1; D may match TRBD1 or TRBD2 (6 bases each). This CDR3 contains 16 residues. Germline lookup yields CDR1 KGHDR and CDR2 SFDVKD. Trimming left V 3 bases short and J 0 bases short, with 11 bases between. CDR3 region: CATSDGGHSSYNEQFF. The CDR3 bases are TGTGCCACCAGTGATGGGGGGCACAGCTCCTACAATGAGCAGTTCTTC.

This clonotype was recorded at least ten times. The V call is TRBV5-6, the J call TRBJ1-2, with unresolved D. The CDR3 has 13 amino acids. V lost 0 bases to trimming and J lost 8 bases, with 11 bases between them. CDR1 SGHDT and CDR2 YYEEEE come from the germline V gene. The DNA for the CDR3 is TGTGCCAGCAGCTTGGATGGTCGGGTCGGCTACACCTTC. Residues: CASSLDGRVGYTF.

In its sample, this clonotype was seen many times. The chain combines TRBV5-1 with TRBJ2-6; D possibly matches TRBD1 or TRBD2 (6 bases each). V lost 3 bases, J lost 3 bases, and 19 bases lay in between. The CDR3 contains 18 residues. CDR1 SGHRS and CDR2 YFSETQ come from the germline V gene. The CDR3 reads CASSYTGSGGGGANVLTF. DNA of the CDR3: TGCGCCAGCAGCTACACGGGATCCGGGGGCGGTGGGGCCAACGTCCTGACTTTC.

This clonotype was seen repeatedly, ten times or more. V and J are TRBV20-1 and TRBJ2-7; D not certain. Trimming left V 3 bases short and J 2 bases short, with 14 bases between. The CDR3 has 14 amino acids. Germline V gene data show CDR1 as DFQATT and CDR2 as SNEGSKA (reference sequence). CDR3 amino acids: CSASFGGAAYEQYF. In DNA, the CDR3 is TGCAGTGCTAGTTTTGGCGGTGCCGCCTACGAGCAGTACTTC.

This clonotype was detected many times. This chain connects TRBV29-1 to TRBJ2-7; no definite D call. This CDR3 is 12 amino acids long. CDR1 and CDR2 from the germline V gene are SQVTM and ANQGSEA. With 5 bases removed from V and 3 bases from J, the gap between germline ends came to 11 bases. The CDR3 reads CSVKSGNYEQYF. CDR3 in DNA: TGCAGCGTTAAATCCGGTAACTACGAGCAGTACTTC.

This clonotype was picked up many times. The V call is TRBV9, the J call TRBJ1-5; D gene unclear. This CDR3 region has 15 residues. CDR1 SGDLS and CDR2 YYNGEE come from the germline V gene. Between the trimmed V and J ends, which lost 2 bases and 5 bases, there was a span of 14 bases. The CDR3 spells CASSVSPGLDQPQHF. The CDR3 DNA is TGTGCCAGCAGCGTCTCTCCTGGGCTGGATCAGCCCCAGCATTTT.

As concerns this clonotype: A much larger clone differs from this one at a single base, so this may be a read error. The chain uses TRBV7-9 and TRBJ2-3; no firm D call. CDR1 and CDR2 (germline): SEHNR, FQNEAQ (reference sequence). V lost 5 bases and J lost 5, with 8 bases in between. CDR3 length: 12 residues. CDR3: CASSPALDTQYF. For the CDR3, the DNA is TGTGCCAGCAGCCCGGCGTTAGATACGCAGTATTTT.

This sequence joins TRBV9 and TRBJ1-1, with D hard to call. The CDR3 length is 15 residues. In germline, CDR1 is SGDLS, CDR2 YYNGEE. The V gene lost 0 bases and the J gene lost 3 bases, with 12 bases spanning the gap. The CDR3 reads CASSVGLGGYTEAFF. The CDR3 nucleotides read TGTGCCAGCAGCGTAGGACTGGGTGGGTACACTGAAGCTTTCTTT.

This chain joins TRBV30 and TRBJ2-3, with 12 positions matching TRBD1. Losses at the gene ends were 3 bases for V and 5 bases for J; bases not matched to a gene: 3. The CDR3 extends over 14 amino acids. Germline lookup yields CDR1 GTSNPN and CDR2 SVGIG (reference sequence). The CDR3 coding sequence is TGTGCCTGGAGAGGGGACAGGGGGCTAGATACGCAGTATTTT. Its translation is CAWRGDRGLDTQYF.

This clonotype was recorded at least ten times. This chain joins TRBV5-5 and TRBJ2-3; D is undetermined. The CDR3 length is 15 residues. Germline assignment: CDR1 SGHKS and CDR2 YYEKEE (reference sequence). V lost 4 bases, J lost 4 bases, and 16 bases lay in between. CDR3 nucleotide sequence: TGTGCCAGCAGCAAGAGTGGGGTCCAGGCAGATACGCAGTATTTT. Its translation: CASSKSGVQADTQYF.

This clonotype was seen at least ten times. Written as DNA, the CDR3 is TGCAGTGCGCCCGGGACAGGGTCCGCTACGACTGAAGCTTTCTTT. Its protein is CSAPGTGSATTEAFF. The chain carries TRBV20-1 and TRBJ1-1; 9 bases are a match to TRBD1. This CDR3 has 15 residues. The germline V gene has CDR1 DFQATT and CDR2 SNEGSKA (reference sequence). V lost 6 bases and J lost 5; bases outside the gene matches: 13.

This clonotype was observed many times. This chain uses TRBV6-5 with TRBJ2-7; D is uncertain. Trimming took off 6 bases at V and 7 bases at J, with 19 bases between the two ends. This CDR3 is 14 amino acids long. The germline V gene encodes CDR1 MNHEY and CDR2 SVGAGI. DNA for the CDR3: TGTGCCAGCAGGCGCAACGCGAACAACCCAGAGCAGTACTTC. This gives the protein CASRRNANNPEQYF.

This clonotype was detected many times. The gene calls are TRBV5-1 and TRBJ2-1; perhaps D is TRBD1 or TRBD2 (5 bases each). V was cut by 3 bases and J by 9 bases, with 13 bases left in between. CDR1 and CDR2 (germline): SGHRS, YFSETQ. The CDR3 runs 13 residues. This CDR3 is CASSSIMRGEQFF. CDR3 in DNA: TGCGCCAGCAGCTCTATTATGAGGGGTGAGCAGTTCTTC.

This clonotype was counted only a few times. This chain joins TRBV20-1 and TRBJ2-7; D ambiguous. The CDR3 spans 16 residues. The germline CDR1 and CDR2 sequences are DFQATT and SNEGSKA (reference sequence). Trimming cost V 6 bases and J 0 bases, with 21 bases left between them. Here the CDR3 reads CSAPGAYIDSSYEQYF. The DNA for the CDR3 is TGCAGTGCCCCGGGTGCATATATTGATTCCTCCTACGAGCAGTACTTC.

This clonotype was seen many times. The chain uses TRBV29-1 and TRBJ2-7; 11 bases map to TRBD1. J was trimmed by 0 bases and V by 6 bases; bases with no gene match: 7. The CDR3 spans 15 residues. Germline CDR1 SQVTM, CDR2 ANQGSEA. The CDR3 is CSVARGTGGSYEQYF. For the CDR3, the DNA is TGCAGCGTCGCACGGGGGACAGGGGGCTCCTACGAGCAGTACTTC.

This clonotype was found many times. The chain uses TRBV20-1 and TRBJ2-2; tentative D call: TRBD2 (6 bases). Germline V gene data show CDR1 as DFQATT and CDR2 as SNEGSKA (reference sequence). Between the trimmed V and J ends, which lost 0 bases and 4 bases, there was a span of 9 bases. This CDR3 spans 14 amino acids. CDR3 nucleotide sequence: TGCAGTGCTAGAGATCAACTAGCCACCGGGGAGCTGTTTTTT. Translated, it gives CSARDQLATGELFF.

This clonotype was picked up many times. This chain joins TRBV20-1 and TRBJ1-5; 7 bases fit TRBD1. V lost 6 bases, J lost 5 bases, and 13 bases stayed unmatched. The CDR3 consists of 15 residues. Germline CDR1 reads DFQATT; CDR2 reads SNEGSKA (reference sequence). CDR3 in amino acids: CSALQGLGWDQPQHF. For the CDR3, the DNA is TGCAGTGCCCTACAGGGGTTAGGTTGGGATCAGCCCCAGCATTTT.

Many counts were recorded for this clonotype. The chain employs TRBV5-1 and TRBJ2-2; 11 bases are shared with TRBD2. The CDR3 loop spans 17 amino acids. The V gene end was trimmed by 6 bases and the J gene end by 1 base; junction bases not matched to a gene: 8. Germline assignment: CDR1 SGHRS and CDR2 YFSETQ. Here the CDR3 DNA reads TGCGCCAGCACCCAACTGACTAGCGGGATGAACACCGGGGAGCTGTTTTTT. Translated, it gives CASTQLTSGMNTGELFF. The full variable domain, rest sourced from reference TRBV5-1 and TRBJ2-2, is KAGVTQTPRYLIKTRGQQVTLSCSPISGHRSVSWYQQTPGQGLQFLFEYFSETQRNKGNFPGRFSGRQFSNSRSEMNVSTLELGDSALYLCASTQLTSGMNTGELFFGEGSRLTVL.

This clonotype was counted many times. The rearrangement uses TRBV7-9 and TRBJ1-2; 7 bases line up with TRBD1. Trimming at V came to 6 bases and at J to 3 bases, leaving 7 bases not matched to a gene. Germline V lookup: CDR1 SEHNR, CDR2 FQNEAQ (reference sequence). The CDR3 covers 14 residues. CDR3 loop: CASRPAGTDYGYTF. The CDR3 region has the DNA TGTGCCAGCAGACCCGCCGGGACAGACTATGGCTACACCTTC.

In its sample, this clonotype was seen many times. V is TRBV7-8 and J is TRBJ2-5; possibly TRBD1 for D (6 bases). This CDR3 has 14 amino acids. Germline V gives CDR1 SGHVS, CDR2 FQNEAQ. V lost 2 bases and J lost 3, with 10 bases in between. CDR3 in DNA: TGTGCCAGCAGCTTACCCCGACAGGAAGAGACCCAGTACTTC. This codes for CASSLPRQEETQYF.

This clonotype was recorded at least ten times. This chain connects TRBV10-3 to TRBJ1-6, with D maybe TRBD1 (5 bases). V lost 2 bases, J lost 7 bases, and 9 bases lay in between. The CDR3 extends over 14 amino acids. Germline lookup yields CDR1 ENHRY and CDR2 SYGVKD. CDR3 in amino acids: CAISEGTGNSPLHF. The CDR3 bases are TGTGCCATCAGTGAGGGGACCGGGAATTCACCCCTCCACTTT.